The 27 T cell receptor beta chains presented below share a single source sample, sequenced in a study of regulatory T cells in long-lasting Graves disease. The time point denotes: persistent/refractory GD, antithyroid drugs over 5 years with positive TRAb. The authors made the TCR library using RNA they extracted from PBMCs. In building TCR beta libraries, iRepertoire HTBI primers were used together with Arm-PCR of CDR3 regions. TCRdb re-called the multiplex PCR reads with MiXCR, one entry per CDR3 protein. The sample has about 340,000 distinct CDR3 sequences, around a fifth seen once. Source: peripheral blood mononuclear cells (PBMCs), taken when the disease was refractory, from a patient treated with antithyroid drugs. These receptors originate from a female donor with Graves disease.

This clonotype was counted ten times or more. The chain combines TRBV27 with TRBJ2-3; D perhaps matches TRBD1 (5 bases). The ends were cut back, 6 bases at V and 2 bases at J, with 9 bases in the middle. This CDR3 has 13 residues. Per the germline V gene, CDR1 is MNHEY and CDR2 is SMNVEV (reference sequence). The CDR3 region has the DNA TGTGCCAGCAGCTTAGGGGTCACAGATACGCAGTATTTT. As protein: CASSLGVTDTQYF.

This clonotype was seen a few times. The rearrangement uses TRBV5-1 and TRBJ2-7; D may match TRBD1 or TRBD2 (5 bases each). The CDR3 is 14 residues long. The V gene lost 4 bases and the J gene lost 3 bases, with 14 bases spanning the gap. Per germline, CDR1 SGHRS and CDR2 YFSETQ. The CDR3 DNA follows: TGCGCCAGCAGCGTGGGACCGACGAACTACGAGCAGTACTTC. It specifies CASSVGPTNYEQYF.

This clonotype was detected many times. The chain combines TRBV11-2 with TRBJ1-4, with 9 positions matching TRBD1. CDR1 is SGHAT, CDR2 FQNNGV, per germline. V gave up 8 bases and J gave up 8 bases; unmatched junction bases: 6. CDR3 size: 13 residues. The DNA of the CDR3 is TGTGCCAGCTCACAGGGGGCGCGCGAAAAACTGTTTTTT. Its protein product is CASSQGAREKLFF.

V is TRBV24-1 and J is TRBJ1-5, with D perhaps TRBD1 (5 bases). The V gene lost 1 base and the J gene lost 5 bases, with 29 bases spanning the gap. Germline lookup yields CDR1 KGHDR and CDR2 SFDVKD. The CDR3 loop spans 21 amino acids. CDR3 in DNA: TGTGCCACCAGTGATTTACCCTCTGGGGTCCGGGACCGACCTCGGGATCAGCCCCAGCATTTT. Translation: CATSDLPSGVRDRPRDQPQHF.

As concerns this clonotype: A much larger clone sits a single nucleotide away, making a read error possible. The chain carries TRBV30 and TRBJ1-4; D remains ambiguous. The V gene lost 2 bases and the J gene lost 4 bases, with 8 bases spanning the gap. This CDR3 has 13 amino acids. The germline V gene encodes CDR1 GTSNPN and CDR2 SVGIG (reference sequence). The CDR3 nucleotides read TGTGCCTGGAGTAGACGGATTAATGAAAAACTGTTTTTT. Its protein product is CAWSRRINEKLFF.

This clonotype came up a few times. The rearrangement uses TRBV18 and TRBJ2-7; D remains unclear. Germline V gene sequence: CDR1 KGHSH, CDR2 LQKENI. The CDR3 is 15 residues long. Trimming removed 2 bases from V and 1 base from J, with 12 bases in between. CDR3 sequence (DNA): TGTGCCAGCTCACCAGCCACAGTCCCTTCCTACGAGCAGTACTTC. As protein: CASSPATVPSYEQYF. Filled out from reference TRBV18 and TRBJ2-7, the complete variable domain reads NAGVMQNPRHLVRRRGQEARLRCSPMKGHSHVYWYRQLPEEGLKFMVYLQKENIIDESGMPKERFSAEFPKEGPSILRIQQVVRGDSAAYFCASSPATVPSYEQYFGPGTRLTVT.

The CDR3 DNA is TGTGCCAGCAGCTTAAGCCCGGCCCCCTACGAGCAGTACTTC. Protein sequence: CASSLSPAPYEQYF. The rearrangement joins TRBV7-9 to TRBJ2-7, with no clear D. CDR1 is SEHNR, CDR2 FQNEAQ, per germline (reference sequence). The length of the CDR3 is 14 residues. The ends were cut back, 2 bases at V and 2 bases at J, with 10 bases in the middle.

This clonotype was seen repeatedly, ten times or more. V and J are TRBV7-2 and TRBJ2-1, with TRBD1 matching 8 bases. From germline, CDR1 is SGHTA and CDR2 FQGNSA. With V trimmed by 5 bases and J by 3 bases, 6 bases remained unmatched. This CDR3 is built from 15 residues. The CDR3 reads CASSVDRAFYNEQFF. DNA for the CDR3: TGTGCCAGCAGCGTGGACAGGGCTTTCTACAATGAGCAGTTCTTC.

This clonotype showed up just a few times. The chain is built from TRBV6-1 and TRBJ1-5; D ambiguous. This CDR3 spans 15 amino acids. Trimming left V 6 bases short and J 2 bases short, with 14 bases between. The germline V gene has CDR1 MNHNS and CDR2 SASEGT. In DNA, the CDR3 is TGTGCCAGCAGCCTCAATGATGGGGGCAATCAGCCCCAGCATTTT. Translating it yields CASSLNDGGNQPQHF.

This clonotype was detected only a few times. The chain employs TRBV29-1 and TRBJ1-3; D remains unclear. Germline V gene lookup returns CDR1 SQVTM and CDR2 ANQGSEA. The CDR3 runs to 12 residues. Trimming took off 1 base at V and 9 bases at J, with 10 bases between the two ends. For the CDR3, the DNA is TGCAGCGTTGAAGTACACCGAGCCACCATATATTTT. Amino acids: CSVEVHRATIYF.

With regard to this clonotype: A single base separates this from a much larger clone, so it may be a read error. The rearrangement uses TRBV6-2 or TRBV6-3 and TRBJ2-2, with TRBD1 as a possible D gene (5 bases). There are 14 residues in the CDR3. V was clipped by 4 bases and J by 4 bases, with 10 bases between them. The V gene's germline CDR1 is MNHEY and CDR2 SVGEGT. CDR3 coding DNA: TGTGCCAGCAGTTCCGACAGATTCACCGGGGAGCTGTTTTTT. Translated: CASSSDRFTGELFF.

V is TRBV19 and J is TRBJ1-4; D gene uncertain. CDR1 and CDR2 from the germline V gene are LNHDA and SQIVND (reference sequence). V lost 5 bases and J 4 bases, leaving 8 bases between the germline ends. The CDR3 runs to 13 residues. The CDR3 DNA reads TGTGCCAGTAGTGTCGCCCTTAATGAAAAACTGTTTTTT. Its translation: CASSVALNEKLFF. The full variable domain, its missing parts supplied by reference TRBV19 and TRBJ1-4, is DGGITQSPKYLFRKEGQNVTLSCEQNLNHDAMYWYRQDPGQGLRLIYYSQIVNDFQKGDIAEGYSVSREKKESFPLTVTSAQKNPTAFYLCASSVALNEKLFFGSGTQLSVL.

The rearrangement uses TRBV12-5 and TRBJ1-1, with D perhaps TRBD1 (5 bases). Germline CDR1 and CDR2: LGHNT and FRNRAP. The V end lost 5 bases, the J end lost 2 bases, and 15 bases lay between the germline ends. CDR3 size: 15 residues. CDR3 in DNA: TGTGCTAGTGGTCTCTTGGGACGAATAAACACTGAAGCTTTCTTT. Translating gives CASGLLGRINTEAFF.

The chain links TRBV24-1 to TRBJ1-2; possibly TRBD1 for D (6 bases). The CDR3 extends over 16 amino acids. Germline V lookup: CDR1 KGHDR, CDR2 SFDVKD. Trimming removed 2 bases from V and 4 bases from J, with 16 bases in between. The CDR3 DNA reads as TGTGCCACCAGTGATTCCGGGGGGCCTTCTATCTATGGCTACACCTTC. Its protein product is CATSDSGGPSIYGYTF.

This clonotype was counted between two and nine times. J is TRBJ2-7 and V is TRBV6-5; either TRBD1 or TRBD2 may supply D (5 bases each). V dropped 0 bases and J dropped 4 bases, with 10 bases sitting between them. The CDR3 has 14 residues. In germline, CDR1 is MNHEY, CDR2 SVGAGI. CDR3 in DNA: TGTGCCAGCAGTTACTCGACAGCGGATTACGAGCAGTACTTC. Protein product: CASSYSTADYEQYF.

Turning to this clonotype: The CDR3 carries no conserved terminal phenylalanine or tryptophan, so it likely arises from a read error. This chain uses TRBV4-2 with TRBJ1-1; weak D call: TRBD1 (5 bases). V lost 6 bases and J 1 base, leaving 12 bases between the germline ends. CDR3 size: 14 residues. In germline, CDR1 is LGHNA, CDR2 YNFKEQ. The CDR3 DNA sequence: TGTGCCAGCAGGCAGGGACGAGCGAACACTGAAGCTTTCCTT. Amino acid sequence: CASRQGRANTEAFL.

As for this clonotype: A much larger clone lies a single base off, so this may be a read error. The gene calls are TRBV7-9 and TRBJ1-5, with D hard to call. Germline loops: CDR1 SEHNR, CDR2 FQNEAQ (reference sequence). The CDR3 contains 14 residues. The V and J ends lost 1 base and 6 bases respectively, with 10 bases between them. CDR3 coding DNA: TGTGCCAGCAGCTTAGGCGGGAGGGTTCAGCCCCAGCATTTT. It yields the protein CASSLGGRVQPQHF.

This chain uses TRBV30 with TRBJ1-1; maybe TRBD1 (5 bases). The CDR3 runs 13 residues. Germline lookup yields CDR1 GTSNPN and CDR2 SVGIG (reference sequence). Trimming removed 3 bases from V and 0 bases from J, with 8 bases in between. The chain's CDR3 is CAWRAQVNTEAFF. The CDR3 DNA reads TGTGCCTGGAGGGCACAGGTGAACACTGAAGCTTTCTTT.

V and J are TRBV2 and TRBJ1-2, with unresolved D. Between the trimmed V and J ends, which lost 7 bases and 5 bases, there was a span of 11 bases. Germline V gene sequence: CDR1 SNHLY, CDR2 FYNNEI. There are 12 residues in the CDR3. CDR3 protein: CASTMSAYGYTF. In DNA, the CDR3 is TGTGCCAGCACGATGAGCGCTTATGGCTACACCTTC.

In its sample, this clonotype was seen many times. The V and J genes are TRBV6-1 and TRBJ2-7; 7 bases agree with TRBD1. V lost 5 bases and J lost 2; bases outside the gene matches: 9. The germline V gene encodes CDR1 MNHNS and CDR2 SASEGT. The CDR3 extends over 15 amino acids. CDR3: CASSPRGQSPYEQYF. The CDR3 DNA is TGTGCCAGCAGTCCCAGGGGACAGTCACCCTACGAGCAGTACTTC.

This clonotype was detected a few times. This chain joins TRBV4-1 and TRBJ2-7; 8 bases are a match to TRBD1. V lost 1 base to trimming and J lost 4 bases; unmatched junction nucleotides: 6. The germline V gene encodes CDR1 MGHRA and CDR2 YSYEKL. This CDR3 has 15 amino acids. The CDR3 region is CASSQARGRVYEQYF. CDR3 nucleotides: TGCGCCAGCAGCCAAGCCAGGGGGCGCGTTTACGAGCAGTACTTC.

This clonotype has a count of ten or more. V usage is TRBV7-9 and J usage is TRBJ1-2, with 8 bases fitting TRBD1. Unmatched junction bases numbered 9, after V lost 5 bases and J lost 4 bases. CDR1 and CDR2 from the germline V gene are SEHNR and FQNEAQ (reference sequence). This CDR3 spans 15 amino acids. Here the CDR3 DNA reads TGTGCCAGCAGCGATCCCGGGACAGGTCTCTATGGCTACACCTTC. It encodes CASSDPGTGLYGYTF.

This clonotype has more than one count but fewer than ten. This chain uses TRBV3-1 with TRBJ2-1; 9 nucleotides agree with TRBD1. V lost 2 bases to trimming and J lost 7 bases; unmatched junction nucleotides: 18. Germline-derived CDR1 and CDR2 are LGHDT and YNNKEL (reference sequence). CDR3 length: 19 amino acids. Written as DNA, the CDR3 is TGTGCCAGCAGCCAACCGCTATTCTCCGGGACAGGGACTAATAATGAGCAGTTCTTC. Amino acids: CASSQPLFSGTGTNNEQFF.

This clonotype has a count of ten or more. The chain couples TRBV15 to TRBJ2-5, with D perhaps being TRBD1 or TRBD2 (5 bases each). Germline assignment: CDR1 LNHNV and CDR2 YYDKDF (reference sequence). Trimming removed 3 bases from V and 5 bases from J, with 16 bases in between. The CDR3 runs 15 residues. The CDR3 sequence is CATSRGTSLWETQYF. The CDR3, as DNA: TGTGCCACCAGCAGGGGGACGAGTCTATGGGAGACCCAGTACTTC.

In this sample, this clonotype turned up many times. This rearrangement joins TRBV3-1 to TRBJ1-5; unclear D gene. CDR1 LGHDT and CDR2 YNNKEL come from the germline V gene (reference sequence). Deletions cut 3 bases from V and 3 bases from J, with 6 bases between. The CDR3 extends over 13 amino acids. As DNA, the CDR3 is TGTGCCAGCAGCCAGGGTAACAATCAGCCCCAGCATTTT. Protein product: CASSQGNNQPQHF.

This clonotype was observed many times. CDR3 bases: TGTGCCAGCAGTTTCGGTGGGCACTCCTACGAGCAGTACTTC. It encodes CASSFGGHSYEQYF. The V gene is TRBV28, the J gene TRBJ2-7; D remains ambiguous. Between the trimmed V and J ends, which lost 3 bases and 0 bases, there was a span of 9 bases. The CDR3 runs 14 residues. Germline V gives CDR1 MDHEN, CDR2 SYDVKM.

For the CDR3, the DNA is TGTGCCAGTAAGGGGGACAGGCGGTTGGTCAATCAGCCCCAGCATTTT. Its protein product is CASKGDRRLVNQPQHF. The V and J genes are TRBV19 and TRBJ1-5; TRBD1 matches at 8 bases. Germline CDR1 reads LNHDA; CDR2 reads SQIVND (reference sequence). This CDR3 has 16 amino acids. V lost 7 bases, J lost 3 bases, and 11 bases stayed unmatched.